This T cell receptor beta chain is from a study of CD8+CD57+ T cells in acquired aplastic anemia. Looking at the study overall: The average for DNA from sorted CD4+ and CD8+ cells was around 3.5 ug. Study-level results: Roughly 28 was the count of CD8+ CDR3 sequences that patients shared with controls.

The study profiled TCR beta VDJ and CDR3 using genomic DNA as template. TCRdb ran MiXCR on the reads and lists one entry per CDR3 protein. The data contain around 400,000 distinct CDR3 sequences, roughly 68% of them seen just once; the ten biggest clones take up 4%. This clonotype was counted ten times or more. Antigen: not known. V was clipped by 8 bases and J by 5 bases; unmatched bases: 18. Germline-derived CDR1 and CDR2 are WNHNN and SYGVQD (reference sequence). The CDR3 extends over 18 amino acids. The TCR comes from a human donor in good health, serving as a control. Source material: sorted CD4+, CD8+, or CD8+CD57+ T cells (not recorded which) from PBMCs. The chain recombines TRBV10-1 with TRBJ1-4, with 9 bases aligning to TRBD1. Written as DNA, the CDR3 is TGCGCCAGCCTAGCCGGGACAGGGCGGGAGGGATCCAATGAAAAACTGTTTTTT. This gives the protein CASLAGTGREGSNEKLFF.